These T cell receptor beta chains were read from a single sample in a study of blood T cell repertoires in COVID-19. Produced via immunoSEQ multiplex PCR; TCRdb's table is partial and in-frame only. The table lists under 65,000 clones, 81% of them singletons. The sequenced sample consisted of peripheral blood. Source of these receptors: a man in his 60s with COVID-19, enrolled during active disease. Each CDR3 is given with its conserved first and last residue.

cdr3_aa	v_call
CASSLGGIGDTQYF	TRBV5-1
CASSVDGGIRNTIYF	TRBV9
CASSTQGHRAGTGELFF	TRBV9
CASSWEGWADTQYF	TRBV5-1
CASSLAGAQETQYF	TRBV7-2
CAWSGGFGYTF	TRBV30
CASSLVLLLDSGELFF	TRBV7-8
CASSGDRSKPQHF	TRBV2
CASSQDRGRAENTGELFF	TRBV14
CASSVAPPGTLINEQFF	TRBV9
CASSAGHRTDTQYF	TRBV25-1
CASSYPTGNSPLHF	TRBV6-2/TRBV6-3
CAILIRPGVAHEAFF	TRBV2
CASSRTSGNTYYEQYF	TRBV7-9
CASTKGGSAGELFF	TRBV19
CASSYGGNYGYTF	TRBV6-5
CASSLQGWTIYF	TRBV7-2
CARWDTEAHEQYF	TRBV3-1/TRBV3-2
CASSQSTGTIYNEQFF	TRBV3-1/TRBV3-2
CASSLDIGNQPQHF	TRBV27
CASSLGSGLKETQYF	TRBV7-2
CASSLVSSGPSSYNEQFF	TRBV7-2
CASRPEASGSHNEQFF	TRBV2
CASAALTGSSYNSPLHF	TRBV19
CASSRPTGYLETQYF	TRBV7-9
CASSGPSGGLSGNEQFF	TRBV9
CASSLVGAEQFF	TRBV12-3/TRBV12-4
CASSLERTGYTEAFF	TRBV5-1
CASSLAPGTEAFF	TRBV5-8
CSARDSNTQYF	TRBV29-1
CASSDSIAALEKQYF	TRBV6-4
CATSAQGNGELFF	TRBV24-1
CASSYPGLASGANVLTF	TRBV7-6
CASSPLAGSSYEQYF	TRBV5-1
CASSRRTGHNEQFF	TRBV5-6
CASSVASNGLGTDTQYF	TRBV9
CSGGNEQFF	TRBV20-1
CASSPTQGITDTQYF	TRBV11-2
CASSLGDSYNEKLFF	TRBV5-1
CASSVAGDTQYF	TRBV14
CAWSWVQGFSEAFF	TRBV30
CASRGTGTNTGELFF	TRBV2
CATSRALAGSYEQYF	TRBV15